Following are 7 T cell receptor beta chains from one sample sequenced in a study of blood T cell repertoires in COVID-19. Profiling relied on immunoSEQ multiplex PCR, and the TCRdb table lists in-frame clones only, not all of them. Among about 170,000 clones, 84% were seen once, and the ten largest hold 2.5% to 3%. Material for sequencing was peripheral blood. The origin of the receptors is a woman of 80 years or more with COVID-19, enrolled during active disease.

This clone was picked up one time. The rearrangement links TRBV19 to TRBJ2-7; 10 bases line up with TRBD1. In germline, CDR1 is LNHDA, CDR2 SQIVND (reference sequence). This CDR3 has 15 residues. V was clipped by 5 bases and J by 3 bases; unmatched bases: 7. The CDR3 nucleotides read TGTGCCAGTAGTGGACCCGGGACAGGGGACTACGAGCAGTACTTC. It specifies CASSGPGTGDYEQYF.

Here the CDR3 DNA reads TGTGCCAGCAGGATGGCAGGGAGCACAGATACGCAGTATTTT. Amino acid sequence: CASRMAGSTDTQYF. V usage is TRBV28 and J usage is TRBJ2-3; the D gene is possibly TRBD1 (5 bases). V was cut by 6 bases and J by 0 bases, with 10 bases left in between. The CDR3 runs 14 residues. In germline, CDR1 is MDHEN, CDR2 SYDVKM. Complete variable domain (other parts from reference TRBV28 and TRBJ2-3): DVKVTQSSRYLVKRTGEKVFLECVQDMDHENMFWYRQDPGLGLRLIYFSYDVKMKEKGDIPEGYSVSREKKERFSLILESASTNQTSMYLCASRMAGSTDTQYFGPGTRLTVL.

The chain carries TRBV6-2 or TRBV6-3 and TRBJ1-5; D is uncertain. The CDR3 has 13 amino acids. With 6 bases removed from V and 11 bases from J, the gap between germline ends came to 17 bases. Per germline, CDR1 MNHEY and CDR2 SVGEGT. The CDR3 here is CASSSTRAGAQHF. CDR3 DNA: TGTGCCAGCAGCTCGACACGGGCCGGGGCCCAGCATTTT.

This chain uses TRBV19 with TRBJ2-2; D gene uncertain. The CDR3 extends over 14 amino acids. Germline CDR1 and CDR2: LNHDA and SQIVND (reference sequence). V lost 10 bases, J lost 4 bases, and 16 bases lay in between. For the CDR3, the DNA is TGTGCCACGACCTATACGGGTCTCACCGGGGAGCTGTTTTTT. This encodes CATTYTGLTGELFF.

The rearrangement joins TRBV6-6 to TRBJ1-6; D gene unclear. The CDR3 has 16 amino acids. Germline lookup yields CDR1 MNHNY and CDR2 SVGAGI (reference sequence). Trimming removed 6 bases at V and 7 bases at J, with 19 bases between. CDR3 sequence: CASSPRSRGMNSPLHF. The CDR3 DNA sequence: TGTGCCAGCAGCCCCCGATCCCGGGGTATGAATTCACCCCTCCACTTT.

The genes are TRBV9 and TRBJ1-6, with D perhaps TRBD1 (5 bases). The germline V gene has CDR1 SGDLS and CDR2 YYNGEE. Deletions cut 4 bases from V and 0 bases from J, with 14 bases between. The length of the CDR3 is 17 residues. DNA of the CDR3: TGTGCCAGCAGCCTAGGGGACTCGAGCTCCTATAATTCACCCCTCCACTTT. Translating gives CASSLGDSSSYNSPLHF. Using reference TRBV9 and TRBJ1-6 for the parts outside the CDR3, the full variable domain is DSGVTQTPKHLITATGQRVTLRCSPRSGDLSVYWYQQSLDQGLQFLIQYYNGEERAKGNILERFSAQQFPDLHSELNLSSLELGDSALYFCASSLGDSSSYNSPLHFGNGTRLTVT.

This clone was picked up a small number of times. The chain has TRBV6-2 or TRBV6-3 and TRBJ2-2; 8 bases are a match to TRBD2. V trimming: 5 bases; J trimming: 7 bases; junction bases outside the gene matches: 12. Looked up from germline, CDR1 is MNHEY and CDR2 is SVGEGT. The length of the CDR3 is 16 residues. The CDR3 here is CASSGSRGGRVGELFF. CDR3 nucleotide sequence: TGTGCCAGCAGTGGTTCACGGGGGGGCCGCGTCGGGGAGCTGTTTTTT.